These 29 T cell receptor beta chains were sequenced from one sample in a study of post-analysis software for immune sequencing data. Their antigen targets remain unknown. Unique molecular identifiers featured in each of the TCR beta cDNA libraries. TCRdb ran MiXCR on the PCR reads and lists one entry per CDR3 protein. The table includes some 240,000 distinct CDR3 sequences, 35% to 40% detected once. Overall study results and limits: There were five TRBV segments more frequent in patients than controls, and TRBV5-6, TRBV5-1 and TRBV20-1 were among them.

The sequencing sample was made of blood. All receptors come from a girl aged 10-17 years with multiple sclerosis.

The J gene is TRBJ1-2, the V gene TRBV19; D not resolved. Per the germline V gene, CDR1 is LNHDA and CDR2 is SQIVND (reference sequence). With 3 bases removed from V and 8 bases from J, the gap between germline ends came to 13 bases. This CDR3 is built from 13 residues. CDR3 loop: CASSMSQSSGYTF. The CDR3 DNA reads as TGTGCCAGTAGTATGAGTCAGTCCAGCGGCTACACCTTC.

The rearrangement links TRBV7-2 to TRBJ2-7; the match to TRBD1 covers 7 bases. CDR3 length: 14 residues. Germline V lookup: CDR1 SGHTA, CDR2 FQGNSA. V shed 7 bases and J 2 bases; nucleotides not matched to a gene: 8. CDR3 protein: CASTRAGTAYEQYF. CDR3 bases: TGTGCCAGCACCCGAGCCGGGACAGCCTACGAGCAGTACTTC.

The sample holds many counts of this clonotype. The chain carries TRBV4-1 and TRBJ2-7; D is undetermined. Germline V gene sequence: CDR1 MGHRA, CDR2 YSYEKL. The V end was cut by 1 base, the J end by 6 bases, with 1 base between. This CDR3 has 10 residues. CDR3 loop: CASSQGEQYF. The CDR3 DNA sequence: TGCGCCAGCAGCCAAGGCGAGCAGTACTTC.

In its sample, this clonotype was seen many times. The chain combines TRBV7-2 with TRBJ2-1; no definite D call. The length of the CDR3 is 13 residues. Trimming left V 3 bases short and J 8 bases short, with 11 bases between. Looked up from germline, CDR1 is SGHTA and CDR2 is FQGNSA. CDR3 in amino acids: CASSLVRPDEQFF. CDR3 bases: TGTGCCAGCAGCTTGGTTCGCCCAGATGAGCAGTTCTTC.

Notes on this clonotype: At one end the junction does not follow the germline gene, possibly because of a read error. This chain connects TRBV5-6 to TRBJ1-6; 9 nucleotides agree with TRBD1. The CDR3 consists of 15 residues. Germline-derived CDR1 and CDR2 are SGHDT and YYEEEE. CDR3 amino acids: CVSSLGQGPNSPLHF. CDR3 in DNA: TGTGTCAGCAGCCTGGGACAGGGTCCTAATTCACCCCTCCACTTT.

This clonotype occurred a few times. V usage is TRBV5-1 and J usage is TRBJ2-2, with 8 positions matching TRBD1. CDR1 is SGHRS, CDR2 YFSETQ, per germline. With V trimmed by 2 bases and J by 2 bases, 2 bases remained unmatched. The CDR3 runs 15 residues. CDR3 bases: TGCGCCAGCAGCTTTGGACAGGGAAACACCGGGGAGCTGTTTTTT. This gives the protein CASSFGQGNTGELFF.

This clonotype occurred many times. The rearrangement uses TRBV7-2 and TRBJ2-1; D is unresolved. This CDR3 comprises 16 residues. Germline CDR1 is SGHTA and CDR2 is FQGNSA. The V and J ends lost 1 base and 10 bases respectively, with 20 bases between them. This CDR3 reads CASSLGGGLRTREQFF. CDR3 sequence (DNA): TGTGCCAGCAGCTTAGGAGGCGGTTTGCGGACCCGAGAGCAGTTCTTC.

V and J are TRBV5-1 and TRBJ2-3; 11 bases align to TRBD2. J was trimmed by 2 bases and V by 3 bases; bases with no gene match: 8. The CDR3 consists of 17 residues. Germline loops: CDR1 SGHRS, CDR2 YFSETQ. The CDR3 DNA reads as TGCGCCAGCAGCTCGGGAGCTAGCGGGAGGAACACAGATACGCAGTATTTT. Its protein product is CASSSGASGRNTDTQYF.

As regards this clonotype: Given a much more abundant clone one base away, this may be a read error. The chain couples TRBV12-5 to TRBJ1-2; weak D call: TRBD1 (5 bases). The CDR3 extends over 12 amino acids. Deletions cut 7 bases from V and 7 bases from J, with 13 bases between. Per germline, CDR1 LGHNT and CDR2 FRNRAP. DNA for the CDR3: TGTGCTAGTGATTATCCGGGGGGTGGCTACACCTTC. This gives the protein CASDYPGGGYTF.

This clonotype was counted many times. The chain combines TRBV7-3 with TRBJ2-1; 7 nucleotides line up with TRBD2. Germline V gene lookup returns CDR1 SGHTA and CDR2 FQGTGA. V was pared by 5 bases and J by 10 bases, with 17 bases of the junction left unmatched. This CDR3 has 16 residues. The CDR3 DNA reads TGTGCCAGCAGCCGTGGAACGGGAGGCCCACTACGGGAGCAGTTCTTC. Protein sequence: CASSRGTGGPLREQFF.

This clonotype occurred many times. Here the CDR3 DNA reads TGTGCCAGCAGTCCGGGGGACAGGGAGCAAGAGACCCAGTACTTC. It codes for CASSPGDREQETQYF. This sequence joins TRBV12-3 or TRBV12-4 and TRBJ2-5; 9 nucleotides line up with TRBD1. The CDR3 loop spans 15 amino acids. Germline trimming cut 5 bases from V and 2 bases from J; bases unmatched to any gene: 6.

At least ten counts were recorded for this clonotype. V is TRBV27 and J is TRBJ2-6; unclear D gene. Germline V gene lookup returns CDR1 MNHEY and CDR2 SMNVEV (reference sequence). V was shortened by 5 bases and J by 0 bases, with 17 bases between the two germline ends. The CDR3 extends over 18 amino acids. The CDR3 is CASSAPGWSLSGANVLTF. Here the CDR3 DNA reads TGTGCCAGCAGTGCCCCCGGTTGGAGCCTCTCTGGGGCCAACGTCCTGACTTTC.

V gene TRBV11-2 combines with J gene TRBJ2-2, with D tentatively TRBD2 (7 bases). The germline V gene encodes CDR1 SGHAT and CDR2 FQNNGV. V lost 4 bases, J lost 4 bases, and 16 bases lay in between. There are 16 residues in the CDR3. The CDR3 bases are TGTGCCAGCAGCTGGTTAAGGGGGAGGGGCACCGGGGAGCTGTTTTTT. Residues: CASSWLRGRGTGELFF.

The rearrangement uses TRBV20-1 and TRBJ2-1, with D tentatively TRBD1 (7 bases). The CDR3 runs to 15 residues. The germline V gene has CDR1 DFQATT and CDR2 SNEGSKA (reference sequence). The V gene lost 3 bases and the J gene lost 4 bases, with 16 bases spanning the gap. The chain's CDR3 is CSASQGGFIYNEQFF. The CDR3 DNA sequence: TGCAGTGCTAGTCAGGGGGGCTTTATATACAATGAGCAGTTCTTC.

About this clonotype itself: This may come from a read error, since a much larger clone is one base off. This chain uses TRBV9 with TRBJ2-4; 7 positions agree with TRBD2. The J call may be faulty, since TRBJ2-7 better matches the DNA end. Germline V gives CDR1 SGDLS, CDR2 YYNGEE. The CDR3 runs 16 residues. CDR3 sequence (DNA): TGTGCCAGCAGCGTTCCCCTTCTAGCGGAAATCTACGAGCAGTACTTC. It is translated as CASSVPLLAEIYEQYF.

This clonotype was seen repeatedly, ten times or more. Here the CDR3 reads CASTSPQAGYNEQFF. CDR3 DNA sequence: TGTGCCAGCACCTCCCCACAAGCAGGCTACAATGAGCAGTTCTTC. The chain links TRBV12-3 or TRBV12-4 to TRBJ2-1; no firm D call. There are 15 residues in the CDR3. The V and J ends lost 7 bases and 3 bases respectively, with 16 bases between them.

On this clonotype itself: It may be a read error: a sequence one base away is much more abundant. The genes are TRBV12-3 or TRBV12-4 and TRBJ1-6; D is perhaps TRBD1 (5 bases). Trimming pared 8 bases from V and 6 bases from J, leaving 20 bases between. The CDR3 consists of 16 residues. CDR3 coding DNA: TGTGCCAGCTCACGGGCCCGGGACGGGGGTAATTCACCCCTCCACTTT. It specifies CASSRARDGGNSPLHF.

The chain combines TRBV5-1 with TRBJ1-1; no firm D call. The germline gives CDR1 SGHRS, CDR2 YFSETQ. The CDR3 has 14 residues. V lost 4 bases and J lost 3, with 13 bases in between. CDR3 nucleotide sequence: TGCGCCAGCAGCACAACCCGGGGTGACACTGAAGCTTTCTTT. This sequence encodes CASSTTRGDTEAFF.

This clonotype was seen repeatedly, ten times or more. V usage is TRBV6-5 and J usage is TRBJ1-2, with D possibly TRBD1 on 6 matching bases. V was shortened by 3 bases and J by 8 bases, with 13 bases between the two germline ends. The CDR3 totals 13 residues. Germline assignment: CDR1 MNHEY and CDR2 SVGAGI. The CDR3 here is CASSYFQGHGYTF. The CDR3 region has the DNA TGTGCCAGCAGTTATTTCCAGGGACACGGCTACACCTTC.

The sample holds many counts of this clonotype. V and J are TRBV5-1 and TRBJ2-3; 8 bases line up with TRBD1. V dropped 0 bases and J dropped 2; count of bases not matched to a gene: 5. The germline CDR1 and CDR2 sequences are SGHRS and YFSETQ. This CDR3 contains 16 residues. The CDR3 nucleotides are TGCGCCAGCAGCTTGGCCGGCAGGGGGCCCACAGATACGCAGTATTTT. This translates into CASSLAGRGPTDTQYF.

This clonotype came up many times. This chain links TRBV3-1 with TRBJ2-7, with D possibly TRBD2 on 5 matching bases. Germline V gene data show CDR1 as LGHDT and CDR2 as YNNKEL (reference sequence). This CDR3 has 14 amino acids. V lost 4 bases and J lost 2, with 12 bases in between. The CDR3, as DNA: TGTGCCAGCAGCCCGACCCTAGCAGCCTACGAGCAGTACTTC. It encodes CASSPTLAAYEQYF.

As to this clonotype: A read error is possible here, since a much larger clone lies one base away. This CDR3 reads CASSLKLDPHEQFF. CDR3 nucleotide sequence: TGCGCCAGCAGCTTGAAACTAGACCCCCATGAGCAGTTCTTC. The V call is TRBV5-1, the J call TRBJ2-1, with D possibly being TRBD2 (5 bases). V was trimmed by 1 base and J by 8 bases, leaving 13 bases between them. The CDR3 consists of 14 residues. Germline V gene sequence: CDR1 SGHRS, CDR2 YFSETQ.

The chain uses TRBV7-2 and TRBJ2-1; 8 bases are a match to TRBD2. The CDR3 runs 15 residues. Unmatched junction bases numbered 3, after V lost 3 bases and J lost 2 bases. Germline CDR1 reads SGHTA; CDR2 reads FQGNSA. The CDR3 spells CASSFGGRTYNEQFF. CDR3 in DNA: TGTGCCAGCAGCTTTGGCGGGAGGACCTACAATGAGCAGTTCTTC.

The chain links TRBV4-2 to TRBJ2-1; D might be TRBD2 (7 bases). The J call is uncertain, as TRBJ2-7 better fits the DNA end. CDR3 size: 16 residues. Germline loops: CDR1 LGHNA, CDR2 YNFKEQ. DNA of the CDR3: TGTGCCAGCAGCCAAGATCTAGGGGGAGGGAACTACGAGCAGTACTTC. Protein sequence: CASSQDLGGGNYEQYF.

J is TRBJ2-2 and V is TRBV7-2; unclear D gene. Germline loops: CDR1 SGHTA, CDR2 FQGNSA. Between the trimmed V and J ends, which lost 3 bases and 4 bases, there was a span of 0 bases. The CDR3 totals 11 residues. The DNA of the CDR3 is TGTGCCAGCAGCTTCACCGGGGAGCTGTTTTTT. Protein: CASSFTGELFF.

This clonotype was seen a few times. The chain couples TRBV14 to TRBJ2-7; no clear D. The germline V gene encodes CDR1 SGHDN and CDR2 FVKESK. V lost 4 bases and J lost 2, with 12 bases in between. The CDR3 sequence is 14 residues long. CDR3 nucleotide sequence: TGTGCCAGCAGCCGAACGCATACCGCCTACGAGCAGTACTTC. It codes for CASSRTHTAYEQYF.

As regards this clonotype: The junction shows a germline mismatch at one end, possibly a read error. The chain recombines TRBV4-2 with TRBJ1-4; D possibly corresponds to TRBD1 (5 bases). Germline values: CDR1 LGHNA, CDR2 YNFKEQ. The CDR3 is made up of 15 amino acids. Written as DNA, the CDR3 is TGTGCCAGCAGCCAAGATCCCGGGGACGATGAAAAACGGTTTTTT. The encoded protein is CASSQDPGDDEKRFF.

This clonotype has just a few counts. The chain is built from TRBV11-2 and TRBJ2-3; maybe TRBD2 (5 bases). V lost 5 bases and J lost 4, with 19 bases in between. The CDR3 extends over 16 amino acids. Looked up from germline, CDR1 is SGHAT and CDR2 is FQNNGV. The CDR3 bases are TGTGCCAGCAGCATACGCGCCGGGAAGCCAGCAGATACGCAGTATTTT. As protein: CASSIRAGKPADTQYF.

The chain is built from TRBV29-1 and TRBJ1-1; D gene uncertain. V lost 3 bases and J lost 4, with 21 bases in between. Germline assignment: CDR1 SQVTM and CDR2 ANQGSEA. The CDR3 is made up of 16 amino acids. In DNA form, the CDR3 reads TGCAGCGTTGACGCAAACCTGAGACCGAGAAGCACTGAAGCTTTCTTT. Protein: CSVDANLRPRSTEAFF. The whole variable domain, remainder taken from reference TRBV29-1 and TRBJ1-1, is SAVISQKPSRDICQRGTSLTIQCQVDSQVTMMFWYRQQPGQSLTLIATANQGSEATYESGFVIDKFPISRPNLTFSTLTVSNMSPEDSSIYLCSVDANLRPRSTEAFFGQGTRLTVV.